Sequencing of this TCR beta chain was carried out in a study of cytomegalovirus exposure and HLA in healthy donors (dated by TCRdb to about 2017). With respect to the entire study: According to an earlier analysis of 550 to 750 of the donors, roughly 180 million T cells yielded 117 million unique TCR beta sequences and 276 Gb of sequence data. An early release covering over 500 HLA-typed donors comprised about 300 gigabases of sequencing data and 85 million to 100 million unique TCR sequences. Of the 350 to 400 genotyped donors, about 80% fell in the genetic ancestry cluster associated with self-reported Caucasian donors. The aim of the study was to test whether cataloging public T cell receptors could identify signatures of past pathogen exposure. The study used immunosequencing to profile the T cell repertoires of hundreds of subjects and linked those repertoires to cytomegalovirus serostatus. A separate validation cohort of roughly 110 different subjects was used in addition to the approximately 640-subject first cohort. To predict cytomegalovirus infection status, the study combined high-throughput TCR immunosequencing, statistical association of individual TCRs with disease status, and machine learning. A later analysis re-examined previously published TCR beta repertoires from roughly 650 donors and added high-resolution HLA genotyping to investigate patterns of TCR occurrence. The later analysis used no new phenotypic data to find candidate immune exposures, relying instead on TCR beta sequences and their occurrence across donors. An earlier analysis of about 620 of the donors applied high-throughput TCR beta sequencing to assess whether each TCR beta V gene segment acted as functional or pseudogenic. Alongside the repertoire data, information on donor age, sex, ethnicity and CMV serostatus was compiled. Genome-wide SNP genotypes for about three fifths of the roughly 670 donors were used in a later genetic analysis, which treated that subset as a discovery cohort. All discovery cohort repertoires had been generated using a single sequencing platform. HLA typing included class I and class II loci at four-digit resolution. Typing coverage varied by locus: about 620-630 donors for A, B, C, DRB1 and DQB1; 522 for DQA1; about 600 for DPA1; 400 to 480 for DPB1. Roughly 5 DR-DQ haplotypes were handled as single units for association and clustering, since linkage in the cohort was strong. Among about 370 genotyped donors of the cohort, an average of around 240,000 unique TCR beta nucleotide sequences was sequenced per donor, of which about 19% were non-productive.

Paper-wide results and their limitations: Because counts were too low, more than 15 rarely observed V segments, including chromosome 9 orphons, were excluded from the earlier analysis of under 650 of the donors. According to the authors, the approach could potentially be generalized to other disease states and immunological phenotypes. In a later analysis, HLA-associated TCR beta chains showed more clonal expansion and lower generation probabilities than non-associated chains that were equally common. Assigning TCR associations to individual alleles was difficult when HLA alleles, especially DR and DQ, strongly co-occurred. A group of highly shared sequence variants was considered likely to be a technical artifact of the sequencing pipeline. In both the original and validation cohorts, the classifier was reported to diagnose cytomegalovirus status with high specificity and sensitivity. Linkage disequilibrium might explain the correlated functional status among segregating V segments, but an unknown experimental factor could not be ruled out. The study gave a list of 150 to 200 TCR beta chains associated with cytomegalovirus. In a later analysis, 16,951 TCR beta sequences were associated with specific HLA alleles at a false discovery rate of 0.05. The only immune exposure information available for the cohort was CMV serostatus. Most TCR sequences were seen in very few donors, while some public TCRs were found in many individuals. In this cohort, only TCR beta chains were sequenced, and detectable features were limited by the absence of alpha or paired-chain data. Because HLA typing was missing for some donors at each locus, association tests included only the typed subset. In a later genetic analysis, fewer N-insertions in productive TCRs were reported among donors in an Asian-associated ancestry cluster than the roughly 670-donor mean. A further reported finding was that TCR beta sequences accurately predicted the HLA-A and HLA-B alleles for most subjects in the first cohort. A few of the identified cytomegalovirus-associated TCR beta chains were confirmed in vitro to be specific for cytomegalovirus antigens. Because the 87-base-pair reads could not distinguish some IMGT-functional V segments, including TRBV6-2 and TRBV6-3, those segments were excluded. V-gene and J-gene trimming of TCR beta chains was associated with a missense DCLRE1C variant in a later genetic analysis, and the association was replicated in an independent cohort. A later analysis found that most CMV-associated TCR beta chains appeared HLA-restricted, with HLA associations seemingly driven largely by CMV exposure. In a later analysis, the rate of TCR association differed among HLA loci, with DRB1 alleles having the most associated TCRs and HLA-C alleles having the fewest. According to a later analysis, parvovirus B19, influenza, CMV and Epstein-Barr virus appeared linked to several top co-occurrence clusters. In an earlier analysis of some 500 of the donors, most TCR beta V segments appeared in productive rearrangements about 87% or about 30% of the time, broadly matching IMGT annotations. Roughly uniform sequencing depth across donors was assumed in presence/absence analyses, although this assumption may not hold.

The method was the immunoSEQ multiplex PCR assay. For the multiplex PCR, a mixture combining 60 forward primers for TCR Vbeta segments and 13 reverse primers for TCR Jbeta segments was used. The CDR3 region of rearranged TCR beta genes was amplified from genomic DNA by a multiplex PCR assay. On the Illumina HiSeq System, the amplified TCR beta libraries were sequenced as 87-base-pair reads. Regarding the original processing steps: A later analysis tallied approximately 87 million unique TCR beta chains across the 700 or so repertoires, and about 12 million of those chains were shared by two or more donors. A nearest-neighbor algorithm error-corrected the raw reads and collapsed the reads into unique sequences, merging closely related sequences to remove PCR and sequencing errors. Alignment of CDR3 sequences to IMGT reference sequences was used to assign V, D and J gene segments. Each retained sequence needed at least a six-nucleotide match to both a V gene segment and a J gene segment. Rearrangements were classified as productive when the CDR3 lacked stop codons and remained in frame with V and J, and all other rearrangements were classified as non-productive. CDR3 was defined according to IMGT convention as the region running from the second conserved V-encoded cysteine to the conserved J-encoded phenylalanine. Sequences without an unambiguous match to a single V gene segment were excluded from the earlier analysis of 450 to 750 of the donors. In an earlier analysis of some 590 of the donors, a V segment was called functional when productive rearrangements were above 56.7%, and segregating when the standard deviation between donors exceeded 5%. A statistical classification framework was developed to diagnose cytomegalovirus status using the catalog of TCR beta chain sequences. In a later analysis, TCR nucleotide sequences were compared against IMGT/GENE-DB human TR gene sequences so that V and J genes could be assigned. In a later analysis, CDR3 sequences and most-parsimonious VDJ recombination scenarios were assigned using the TCRdist pipeline. In a later analysis, each TCR beta chain was defined by its CDR3 amino acid sequence together with its V-gene family, and reads without a unique V-gene family were excluded. To address suspected cross-contamination and a sequencing artifact, a later analysis removed around 600 highly shared, low-generation-probability nucleotide sequences. For each public chain, a later analysis derived a clonal expansion index from normalized ranks of inferred template counts within each repertoire. A later analysis computed generation probabilities with a VDJ recombination model fitted to out-of-frame rearrangements, and checked the results against IGoR. In a later analysis, hypergeometric tests were used to score TCR-TCR, TCR-HLA and TCR-CMV co-occurrence, with a repertoire-size bias correction applied to TCR pairs. To estimate false discovery rates, a later analysis permuted the HLA or CMV assignments 20 times. In a later analysis, co-occurring TCRs were grouped using DBSCAN, with TCRdist sequence similarity added in when clustering inside HLA-allele-positive subsets. Repertoires with fewer than 30,000 or more than 120,000 public chains were left out of co-occurrence clustering, as were four to six repertoires with anomalous nucleotide sharing. This immuneACCESS table, as held by TCRdb, lists in-frame sequences with V and J called but not all clones. Of the missing ones, under half trace to an unresolved V gene in checked studies; the others have no known cause. Clone size and V and J calls were adopted from that table, with D and trimming inferred from the DNA. The sample table contains under 200,000 clones; only one count was recorded for about 65% of them. The top ten clones comprise 1.5% of the sample.

The germline V gene encodes CDR1 SGDLS and CDR2 YYNGEE. V is trimmed back by 4 bases and J by 5 bases, and the junction contains 6 bases that no gene match accounts for. The CDR3 runs 14 residues from the cysteine to the phenylalanine. Kept here is only the CDR3 DNA, which spans 42 bases and is read in frame from base 1. To note about this clone: Its antigen is unknown. There are no base qualities to consult, and no much larger clone falls within one base.

The cohort consisted of 600 to 700 healthy bone marrow donors. At the time of sampling, all cohort members were nominally healthy, though unrecorded immune exposures were likely present. The donor was CMV seronegative and belonged to the group of 352 seronegative cohort members. A peripheral blood sample was collected from each donor, and TCR beta sequencing was performed on peripheral blood mononuclear cells. Genomic DNA extraction from the blood cell samples was performed with the Qiagen DNeasy Blood Extraction Kit. The sequenced sample consisted of PBMCs. The sequence joins TRBV9 to TRBJ2-1; the central 7 bases match TRBD1. This sequence was found in a girl aged 5-17 years in good health and CMV-seronegative. This receptor has the CDR3 CASSPRTGNNEQFF. The nucleotides read TGTGCCAGCAGCCCTCGGACAGGTAACAATGAGCAGTTCTTC.